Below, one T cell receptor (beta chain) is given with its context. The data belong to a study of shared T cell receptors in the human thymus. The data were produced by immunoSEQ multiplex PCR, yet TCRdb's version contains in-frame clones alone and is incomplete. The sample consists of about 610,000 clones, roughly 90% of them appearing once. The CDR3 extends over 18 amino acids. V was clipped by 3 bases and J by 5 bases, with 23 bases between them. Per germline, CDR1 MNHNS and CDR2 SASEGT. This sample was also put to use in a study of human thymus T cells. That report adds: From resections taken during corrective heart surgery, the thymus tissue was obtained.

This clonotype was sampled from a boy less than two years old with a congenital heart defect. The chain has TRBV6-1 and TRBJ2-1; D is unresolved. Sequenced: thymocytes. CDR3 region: CASSESGFSHSLHNEQFF. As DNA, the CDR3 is TGTGCCAGCAGTGAGAGTGGGTTTAGCCACTCTCTACACAATGAGCAGTTCTTC.